These 17 T cell receptor beta chains share one sample of origin, sequenced in a study of T cells in Graves' hyperthyroidism and ophthalmopathy. RNA transcripts were the template for amplifying TCR beta CDR3 regions. The HTBI primer set drove a first-round RT-PCR of the TCR CDR3. TCRdb analysed the multiplex PCR reads with MiXCR anew, one entry per CDR3 protein. Of around 290,000 distinct CDR3 sequences in the sample, about 14% were seen once. Material: blood. Every receptor here comes from a woman aged 25 to 39 with Graves' hyperthyroidism that later progressed to Graves' ophthalmopathy.

This clonotype was observed many times. The chain recombines TRBV18 with TRBJ2-1, with D perhaps matching TRBD1 (6 bases). The CDR3 has 16 residues. Germline assignment: CDR1 KGHSH and CDR2 LQKENI. The V end was cut by 3 bases, the J end by 0 bases, with 12 bases between. The CDR3: CASSPTGQSSYNEQFF. The CDR3, as DNA: TGTGCCAGCTCACCCACAGGGCAGAGCTCCTACAATGAGCAGTTCTTC.

Only a few counts were recorded for this clonotype. The chain is built from TRBV20-1 and TRBJ2-5; a weak D match, TRBD2 (6 bases). The length of the CDR3 is 13 residues. V lost 8 bases and J lost 0, with 13 bases in between. Per the germline V gene, CDR1 is DFQATT and CDR2 is SNEGSKA (reference sequence). CDR3: CSSPWDYQETQYF. In DNA form, the CDR3 reads TGCAGTAGCCCGTGGGACTACCAAGAGACCCAGTACTTC.

This clonotype has at least ten counts. The chain combines TRBV27 with TRBJ1-2, with 7 positions matching TRBD1. CDR3 length: 14 amino acids. Trimming cost V 6 bases and J 3 bases; bases outside gene matches: 7. CDR1 is MNHEY and CDR2 is SMNVEV in the germline V gene (reference sequence). CDR3 in amino acids: CASSSAGTDYGYTF. The CDR3 nucleotides are TGTGCCAGCAGCTCCGCCGGGACAGACTATGGCTACACCTTC.

The table lists this clonotype with many counts. CDR3 residues: CASRRDGSTDTQYF. The DNA of the CDR3 is TGTGCCAGCAGGAGGGACGGTAGCACAGATACGCAGTATTTT. The rearrangement uses TRBV12-3 or TRBV12-4 and TRBJ2-3, with D perhaps being TRBD1 or TRBD2 (5 bases each). CDR3 length equals 14 residues. With 6 bases removed from V and 0 bases from J, the gap between germline ends came to 10 bases.

This clonotype was seen repeatedly, ten times or more. DNA of the CDR3: TGTGCCAGCAGCGGCGGGAACCCGGGGGAAAAACTGTTTTTT. Translated: CASSGGNPGEKLFF. The chain links TRBV28 to TRBJ1-4, with D uncertain. With 6 bases removed from V and 8 bases from J, the gap between germline ends came to 16 bases. Germline CDR1 and CDR2: MDHEN and SYDVKM. The CDR3 sequence is 14 residues long.

Details on this clonotype: This may be a read error, as it is one base from a much larger clone. This chain joins TRBV4-3 and TRBJ2-7; D is perhaps TRBD2 (6 bases). The CDR3 has 15 residues. Germline CDR1 LGHNA, CDR2 YSLEER. V lost 0 bases and J lost 1, with 10 bases in between. The DNA for the CDR3 is TGCGCCAGCAGCCAAGACCGGGACTCGTCCTACGAGCAGTACTTC. As protein: CASSQDRDSSYEQYF.

In this sample, this clonotype turned up many times. The chain links TRBV30 to TRBJ2-2; possible D gene TRBD2, 5 bases. Germline loops: CDR1 GTSNPN, CDR2 SVGIG (reference sequence). Trimming removed 2 bases at V and 5 bases at J, with 12 bases between. The CDR3 is 14 amino acids. This CDR3 is CAWSTGMGTGELFF. CDR3 bases: TGTGCCTGGAGTACCGGGATGGGGACCGGGGAGCTGTTTTTT.

J is TRBJ1-4 and V is TRBV7-9, with 8 bases lining up with TRBD1. Per the germline V gene, CDR1 is SEHNR and CDR2 is FQNEAQ (reference sequence). The J segment lost 2 bases and the V segment lost 7 bases, leaving 6 bases of the junction unmatched. This CDR3 comprises 15 residues. CDR3 sequence reads: CASKKQGGTNEKLFF. The CDR3 nucleotides read TGTGCCAGCAAGAAACAGGGGGGGACTAATGAAAAACTGTTTTTT.

The sample holds a few counts of this clonotype. The chain couples TRBV5-4 to TRBJ2-2; no firm D call. Per germline, CDR1 SGHNT and CDR2 YYREEE (reference sequence). V lost 0 bases, J lost 4 bases, and 10 bases lay in between. This CDR3 comprises 15 residues. CDR3: CASSLDTTLTGELFF. CDR3 nucleotides: TGTGCCAGCAGCTTGGATACTACTCTCACCGGGGAGCTGTTTTTT.

This clonotype was detected ten times or more. V is TRBV12-3 or TRBV12-4 and J is TRBJ1-2; maybe TRBD1 (5 bases). Trimming removed 10 bases from V and 1 base from J, with 13 bases in between. The length of the CDR3 is 13 residues. The CDR3 nucleotides read TGTGCCACCGTAGACAGCTTTAACTATGGCTACACCTTC. Translating it yields CATVDSFNYGYTF.

This clonotype showed up many times. The genes are TRBV9 and TRBJ1-5; maybe TRBD1 (5 bases). CDR3 length: 16 amino acids. The germline V gene has CDR1 SGDLS and CDR2 YYNGEE. V was clipped by 6 bases and J by 2 bases, with 18 bases between them. The CDR3 DNA is TGTGCCAGCAATCCCTTCCCCAGGGTGCGCAATCAGCCCCAGCATTTT. This codes for CASNPFPRVRNQPQHF.

The chain combines TRBV7-3 with TRBJ2-5; D remains ambiguous. Trimming removed 3 bases from V and 0 bases from J, with 5 bases in between. Per the germline V gene, CDR1 is SGHTA and CDR2 is FQGTGA. The CDR3 loop spans 13 amino acids. CDR3 sequence: CASSFGHQETQYF. CDR3 nucleotide sequence: TGTGCCAGCAGCTTTGGGCACCAAGAGACCCAGTACTTC.

This clonotype was detected ten times or more. The rearrangement joins TRBV27 to TRBJ1-1; D is perhaps TRBD1 (5 bases). The CDR3 has 17 amino acids. Germline values: CDR1 MNHEY, CDR2 SMNVEV (reference sequence). Trimming cost V 0 bases and J 3 bases, with 17 bases left between them. As DNA, the CDR3 is TGTGCCAGCAGTTTATCTGCCGGGGCTGGGATGGACACTGAAGCTTTCTTT. Translation gives CASSLSAGAGMDTEAFF.

This clonotype came up many times. The chain uses TRBV12-3 or TRBV12-4 and TRBJ2-3, with TRBD1 matching over 7 bases. Trimming at V came to 5 bases and at J to 0 bases, leaving 11 bases not matched to a gene. The CDR3 has 17 residues. In nucleotides, the CDR3 is TGTGCCAGCAGTATCAGGGTCGGGACAGTTAGCACAGATACGCAGTATTTT. Translation: CASSIRVGTVSTDTQYF.

Details on this clonotype: A much larger clone lies one base from this, so it may be a read error. V is TRBV30 and J is TRBJ2-7, with D unresolved. The CDR3 covers 11 residues. V gave up 3 bases and J gave up 3 bases, with 6 bases separating them. The V gene's germline CDR1 is GTSNPN and CDR2 SVGIG (reference sequence). CDR3 DNA sequence: TGTGCCTGGAGCCCCGGCTACGAGCAGTACTTC. Amino acids: CAWSPGYEQYF.

This clonotype has a count of ten or more. This sequence joins TRBV4-3 and TRBJ2-1; 9 bases are shared with TRBD2. CDR1 and CDR2 from the germline V gene are LGHNA and YSLEER. The CDR3 loop spans 15 amino acids. V was pared by 3 bases and J by 3 bases, with 3 bases of the junction left unmatched. CDR3 in amino acids: CASSHRLADYNEQFF. CDR3 coding DNA: TGCGCCAGCAGCCACCGACTAGCGGACTACAATGAGCAGTTCTTC.

This clonotype was picked up many times. The chain recombines TRBV9 with TRBJ1-6; 7 bases are a match to TRBD1. This CDR3 contains 15 residues. Per germline, CDR1 SGDLS and CDR2 YYNGEE. Trimming removed 3 bases from V and 11 bases from J; junction bases left unmatched: 11. The CDR3 sequence is CASSAFTGDGAPLHF. DNA for the CDR3: TGTGCCAGCAGCGCGTTTACAGGGGACGGGGCACCCCTCCACTTT.